The 28 T cell receptor beta chains presented below share a single source sample, sequenced in a study of blood T cell repertoires in COVID-19. TCRdb's copy holds only in-frame clones and misses some; the assay was immunoSEQ multiplex PCR. In the table there are 170,000 or so clones, approximately 85% of which are singletons. Input material: PBMCs or T cells enriched from blood (not recorded which). The source of these receptors is a man aged 35 to 55 who had recovered from COVID-19.

This sequence joins TRBV7-2 and TRBJ2-3, with 10 bases aligning to TRBD2. This CDR3 is 15 amino acids long. Germline assignment: CDR1 SGHTA and CDR2 FQGNSA. V shed 0 bases and J 3 bases; nucleotides not matched to a gene: 0. CDR3 loop: CASSLASGRTDTQYF. The CDR3, as DNA: TGTGCCAGCAGCTTAGCTAGCGGGAGGACAGATACGCAGTATTTT. The full variable domain, completed using reference TRBV7-2 and TRBJ2-3, is GAGVSQSPSNKVTEKGKDVELRCDPISGHTALYWYRQSLGQGLEFLIYFQGNSAPDKSGLPSDRFSAERTGGSVSTLTIQRTQQEDSAVYLCASSLASGRTDTQYFGPGTRLTVL.

The chain couples TRBV6-5 to TRBJ1-1; possibly TRBD1 for D (5 bases). V gave up 10 bases and J gave up 11 bases, with 14 bases separating them. The CDR3 runs to 10 residues. In germline, CDR1 is MNHEY, CDR2 SVGAGI. The CDR3 nucleotides are TGTGCCACCTCCCGCAGGGATGCTTTCTTT. Its protein product is CATSRRDAFF.

This rearrangement joins TRBV6-5 to TRBJ1-3; D perhaps matches TRBD1 (6 bases). In germline, CDR1 is MNHEY, CDR2 SVGAGI. The CDR3 runs 14 residues. V dropped 7 bases and J dropped 4 bases, with 14 bases sitting between them. CDR3 coding DNA: TGTGCCAGCACCTACGGGGGGCCAGGAAACACCATATATTTT. Amino acids: CASTYGGPGNTIYF.

This chain joins TRBV29-1 and TRBJ1-2; D might be TRBD1 (6 bases). CDR1 and CDR2 (germline): SQVTM, ANQGSEA. The CDR3 is 13 residues long. V dropped 4 bases and J dropped 4 bases, with 13 bases sitting between them. The CDR3 nucleotides are TGCAGCGTTGGTAACAGGGTTGGCTATGGCTACACCTTC. This encodes CSVGNRVGYGYTF.

The chain combines TRBV9 with TRBJ2-1; the D gene is possibly TRBD1 (6 bases). In germline, CDR1 is SGDLS, CDR2 YYNGEE. The V end lost 0 bases, the J end lost 8 bases, and 21 bases lay between the germline ends. This CDR3 has 17 amino acids. This CDR3 reads CASSVAPKGHHSYEQFF. In DNA, the CDR3 is TGTGCCAGCAGCGTAGCCCCGAAGGGACACCACTCCTATGAGCAGTTCTTC.

The V call is TRBV9, the J call TRBJ1-1; D uncertain. This CDR3 region has 15 residues. The V gene's germline CDR1 is SGDLS and CDR2 YYNGEE. Trimming cost V 3 bases and J 0 bases, with 12 bases left between them. This CDR3 reads CASSGGEVMNTEAFF. In DNA, the CDR3 is TGTGCCAGCAGCGGCGGGGAGGTCATGAACACTGAAGCTTTCTTT.

This clone occurred once. The rearrangement links TRBV6-6 to TRBJ1-2; D unresolved. This CDR3 has 12 residues. The V and J ends lost 5 bases and 8 bases respectively, with 12 bases between them. The germline gives CDR1 MNHNY, CDR2 SVGAGI (reference sequence). Here the CDR3 DNA reads TGTGCCAGCAGTCCCACCCGCGGCGGCTACACCTTC. Translation: CASSPTRGGYTF.

The chain combines TRBV18 with TRBJ1-4; D perhaps matches TRBD1 (6 bases). Germline V gives CDR1 KGHSH, CDR2 LQKENI. The germline V and J ends were trimmed by 2 bases and 8 bases, with 21 bases remaining between them. There are 17 residues in the CDR3. CDR3 nucleotide sequence: TGTGCCAGCTCACCATTCCGGGACACCCCACTAGGGGAAAAACTGTTTTTT. This gives the protein CASSPFRDTPLGEKLFF. The complete variable domain, with remaining parts taken from reference TRBV18 and TRBJ1-4, reads NAGVMQNPRHLVRRRGQEARLRCSPMKGHSHVYWYRQLPEEGLKFMVYLQKENIIDESGMPKERFSAEFPKEGPSILRIQQVVRGDSAAYFCASSPFRDTPLGEKLFFGSGTQLSVL.

The V call is TRBV9, the J call TRBJ2-7; 7 bases agree with TRBD1. This CDR3 is built from 14 residues. Losses at the gene ends were 4 bases for V and 1 base for J; bases not matched to a gene: 5. Germline V gene sequence: CDR1 SGDLS, CDR2 YYNGEE. The CDR3 sequence is CASSPWTGSYEQYF. DNA of the CDR3: TGTGCCAGCAGCCCCTGGACAGGATCCTACGAGCAGTACTTC.

This chain uses TRBV9 with TRBJ2-7; weak D call: TRBD2 (6 bases). The CDR3 has 14 residues. CDR1 and CDR2 from the germline V gene are SGDLS and YYNGEE. V lost 4 bases, J lost 2 bases, and 13 bases lay in between. Here the CDR3 reads CASSPRGSPYEQYF. The CDR3 coding sequence is TGTGCCAGCAGCCCGCGGGGCAGTCCCTACGAGCAGTACTTC.

V usage is TRBV29-1 and J usage is TRBJ2-7; a weak D match, TRBD2 (5 bases). The germline CDR1 and CDR2 sequences are SQVTM and ANQGSEA. CDR3 length equals 12 residues. Trimming left V 4 bases short and J 7 bases short, with 14 bases between. The CDR3 coding sequence is TGCAGCGTTGCAGTGGGTGGAGGAGAGCAGTACTTC. It codes for CSVAVGGGEQYF.

The rearrangement joins TRBV5-6 to TRBJ2-5, with 7 nucleotides matching TRBD1. The germline V gene encodes CDR1 SGHDT and CDR2 YYEEEE. V dropped 3 bases and J dropped 5; count of bases not matched to a gene: 13. The CDR3 totals 16 residues. DNA of the CDR3: TGTGCCAGCAGCTCACTGCGGACAGGTTGGGAGGAGACCCAGTACTTC. It specifies CASSSLRTGWEETQYF.

In its sample, this clone was seen once. The chain joins TRBV24-1 to TRBJ1-1; D may be TRBD1 (5 bases). Looked up from germline, CDR1 is KGHDR and CDR2 is SFDVKD. Trimming shortened V by 10 bases and J by 10 bases, and 18 bases separated the two germline ends. The CDR3 consists of 12 residues. This chain's CDR3 is CATGVGSSPAFF. DNA for the CDR3: TGTGCCACAGGGGTGGGATCCTCTCCAGCTTTCTTT.

The chain links TRBV6-5 to TRBJ2-2, with D possibly TRBD2 on 7 matching bases. CDR1 is MNHEY and CDR2 is SVGAGI in the germline V gene. V was trimmed by 2 bases and J by 6 bases, leaving 13 bases between them. CDR3 length equals 15 residues. CDR3 nucleotides: TGTGCCAGCAGTTACCGCCGGGGGGCGGCCGGGGAGCTGTTTTTT. Translation gives CASSYRRGAAGELFF.

The chain is built from TRBV29-1 and TRBJ2-7, with TRBD2 matching over 12 bases. CDR1 is SQVTM and CDR2 is ANQGSEA in the germline V gene. CDR3 length equals 16 residues. Trimming at V came to 1 base and at J to 2 bases, leaving 6 bases not matched to a gene. The CDR3 sequence: CSVEGFGLAGTYEQYF. CDR3 nucleotide sequence: TGCAGCGTTGAAGGTTTTGGACTAGCGGGAACCTACGAGCAGTACTTC.

V gene TRBV4-2 combines with J gene TRBJ1-1; D unresolved. The length of the CDR3 is 17 residues. Germline loops: CDR1 LGHNA, CDR2 YNFKEQ. V lost 1 base to trimming and J lost 1 base, with 16 bases between them. CDR3 coding DNA: TGTGCCAGCAGCCAAGTCCCGTGGGTGGAGGGGAACACTGAAGCTTTCTTT. As protein: CASSQVPWVEGNTEAFF.

The table lists this clone with a count of one. The chain uses TRBV4-2 and TRBJ2-3; D is perhaps TRBD1 (6 bases). Germline CDR1 and CDR2: LGHNA and YNFKEQ. The CDR3 runs to 15 residues. Trimming cost V 3 bases and J 8 bases, with 18 bases left between them. The CDR3 reads CASSQERQARGTQYF. The DNA of the CDR3 is TGTGCCAGCAGCCAGGAGAGACAGGCGAGGGGTACGCAGTATTTT.

The rearrangement uses TRBV5-1 and TRBJ1-4; 7 positions match TRBD1. The CDR3 runs 15 residues. After removal of 6 bases from V and 5 bases from J, the junction contained 10 bases not matched to a gene. Germline V gives CDR1 SGHRS, CDR2 YFSETQ. CDR3 in amino acids: CASNPGQATNEKLFF. The CDR3 DNA reads TGCGCCAGCAACCCCGGACAGGCCACCAATGAAAAACTGTTTTTT.

J is TRBJ2-3 and V is TRBV19, with 7 bases fitting TRBD1. Germline assignment: CDR1 LNHDA and CDR2 SQIVND (reference sequence). With 8 bases clipped from V and 5 bases from J, the junction kept 7 bases outside the gene matches. The CDR3 has 13 residues. CDR3 protein: CASSLQGRDTQYF. In DNA, the CDR3 is TGTGCCAGTTCCTTACAGGGGCGAGATACGCAGTATTTT.

V is TRBV7-2 and J is TRBJ2-5, with D possibly TRBD1 on 5 matching bases. Trimming pared 8 bases from V and 5 bases from J, leaving 12 bases between. Germline V gene lookup returns CDR1 SGHTA and CDR2 FQGNSA. The CDR3 is 12 amino acids. The CDR3 DNA follows: TGTGCCAGCTCTCAGGGTCAGGAGACCCAGTACTTC. Its translation is CASSQGQETQYF.

The chain employs TRBV12-3 or TRBV12-4 and TRBJ2-5; TRBD2 matches 9 bases. There are 12 residues in the CDR3. Trimming removed 6 bases from V and 5 bases from J; junction bases left unmatched: 1. CDR3 coding DNA: TGTGCCAGCAGGCGGGGGGGGGAGACCCAGTACTTC. Amino acid sequence: CASRRGGETQYF.

This clone has a handful of counts. This chain uses TRBV9 with TRBJ1-2; unclear D gene. V dropped 3 bases and J dropped 6 bases, with 12 bases sitting between them. CDR1 and CDR2 (germline): SGDLS, YYNGEE. This CDR3 has 13 residues. The CDR3: CASSERWRDGYTF. The DNA for the CDR3 is TGTGCCAGCAGCGAGAGGTGGAGGGATGGCTACACCTTC.

This clone showed up just a few times. The V call is TRBV9, the J call TRBJ2-1; TRBD1 is a possible D gene (5 bases). Germline loops: CDR1 SGDLS, CDR2 YYNGEE. This CDR3 contains 14 residues. Between the trimmed V and J ends, which lost 3 bases and 8 bases, there was a span of 15 bases. The CDR3: CASSEKGLGDEQFF. The CDR3 DNA sequence: TGTGCCAGCAGCGAGAAGGGGTTAGGTGATGAGCAGTTCTTC.

The gene calls are TRBV19 and TRBJ2-7; D is possibly TRBD2 (5 bases). Trimming removed 7 bases from V and 1 base from J, with 17 bases in between. Per germline, CDR1 LNHDA and CDR2 SQIVND (reference sequence). The CDR3 totals 15 residues. The CDR3 here is CASTRGNVDSYEQYF. The CDR3 nucleotides read TGTGCCAGTACGAGAGGGAACGTAGATTCCTACGAGCAGTACTTC.

The gene calls are TRBV30 and TRBJ1-2, with a possible D match to TRBD1 (6 bases). The CDR3 spans 14 residues. Germline V lookup: CDR1 GTSNPN, CDR2 SVGIG (reference sequence). Trimming took 3 bases from V and 4 from J, leaving 15 bases between them. CDR3 in amino acids: CAWSKGVGGYGYTF. The CDR3 DNA sequence: TGTGCCTGGAGCAAGGGGGTCGGAGGCTATGGCTACACCTTC.

The V gene is TRBV5-1, the J gene TRBJ2-4, with D possibly TRBD1 on 6 matching bases. The CDR3 spans 16 residues. CDR1 is SGHRS, CDR2 YFSETQ, per germline. Deletions cut 3 bases from V and 2 bases from J, with 15 bases between. The CDR3 DNA reads TGCGCCAGCAGCTCACAGGGTTTTTCTTCCAAAAACATTCAGTACTTC. Encoded protein: CASSSQGFSSKNIQYF.

This chain uses TRBV14 with TRBJ2-5; TRBD1 agrees at 10 bases. Germline CDR1 SGHDN, CDR2 FVKESK. V dropped 0 bases and J dropped 5; count of bases not matched to a gene: 12. CDR3 size: 18 residues. The DNA of the CDR3 is TGTGCCAGCAGCCAAGATCCTAGGTTGGGGACAGGGGTCGAGACCCAGTACTTC. It yields the protein CASSQDPRLGTGVETQYF.

The rearrangement uses TRBV2 and TRBJ1-4, with D possibly TRBD1 on 6 matching bases. The CDR3 contains 14 residues. Trimming took 4 bases from V and 6 from J, leaving 12 bases between them. CDR1 and CDR2 from the germline V gene are SNHLY and FYNNEI. The CDR3 nucleotides read TGTGCCAGCAGTGCGCAGGGGTGGGATGAAAAACTGTTTTTT. Protein product: CASSAQGWDEKLFF.